The 26 T cell receptor beta chains given below trace back to one sample, sequenced in a study of T cells in Graves' hyperthyroidism and ophthalmopathy. RNA transcripts served as the template for amplifying TCR beta CDR3 regions. HTBI primers were used for first-round RT-PCR of the TCR CDR3. MiXCR was run by TCRdb on the multiplex PCR reads, yielding one entry per CDR3 protein. The sample has 550,000 to 800,000 distinct CDR3 sequences; approximately 15% are singletons. Specimen: blood. Receptors originate from a man between 45 and 60 years old with Graves' hyperthyroidism.

This clonotype was counted many times. The chain uses TRBV7-9 and TRBJ2-2; 9 bases are a match to TRBD1. The CDR3 totals 16 residues. V lost 4 bases to trimming and J lost 6 bases; unmatched junction nucleotides: 9. CDR1 SEHNR and CDR2 FQNEAQ come from the germline V gene (reference sequence). CDR3 protein: CASSSPGTGNSGELFF. CDR3 in DNA: TGTGCCAGCAGCTCCCCCGGGACAGGGAATTCCGGGGAGCTGTTTTTT.

This chain uses TRBV4-3 with TRBJ2-1, with TRBD2 matching over 9 bases. The J segment lost 3 bases and the V segment lost 0 bases, leaving 6 bases of the junction unmatched. The CDR3 spans 17 residues. Germline values: CDR1 LGHNA, CDR2 YSLEER. The CDR3 DNA reads TGCGCCAGCAGCCAAGATCTGCCGACTAGCGGCTACAATGAGCAGTTCTTC. It encodes CASSQDLPTSGYNEQFF.

This clonotype was seen many times. This chain joins TRBV7-9 and TRBJ2-7; D may be TRBD2 (6 bases). Trimming removed 5 bases at V and 6 bases at J, with 23 bases between. Germline assignment: CDR1 SEHNR and CDR2 FQNEAQ (reference sequence). This CDR3 has 16 amino acids. The CDR3 DNA reads TGTGCCAGCAGCCCTGATGAGGGACGGGGGTATTCCGAGCAGTACTTC. It translates to CASSPDEGRGYSEQYF.

This clonotype was seen at least ten times. The genes are TRBV7-9 and TRBJ2-1, with D unresolved. Trimming took off 4 bases at V and 8 bases at J, with 9 bases between the two ends. Looked up from germline, CDR1 is SEHNR and CDR2 is FQNEAQ (reference sequence). This CDR3 spans 12 amino acids. The CDR3 here is CASSSKVYEQFF. The CDR3, as DNA: TGTGCCAGCAGCTCTAAAGTTTATGAGCAGTTCTTC.

V gene TRBV12-3 or TRBV12-4 combines with J gene TRBJ1-5; D ambiguous. V lost 5 bases, J lost 1 base, and 12 bases lay in between. There are 15 residues in the CDR3. The CDR3 reads CASSPLIGSNQPQHF. The CDR3 region has the DNA TGTGCCAGCAGTCCATTGATCGGGAGCAATCAGCCCCAGCATTTT.

This clonotype was recorded at least ten times. The CDR3 loop is CASSFGTANYEQYF. For the CDR3, the DNA is TGTGCCAGCAGCTTCGGGACAGCCAATTACGAGCAGTACTTC. This sequence joins TRBV7-2 and TRBJ2-7; TRBD1 matches at 7 bases. The germline V gene has CDR1 SGHTA and CDR2 FQGNSA. V shed 3 bases, J shed 4 bases, and the junction held 6 bases outside the gene matches. The CDR3 has 14 residues.

At least ten counts were recorded for this clonotype. The chain uses TRBV11-2 and TRBJ2-1; 7 nucleotides line up with TRBD2. The CDR3 spans 16 residues. With V trimmed by 5 bases and J by 9 bases, 16 bases remained unmatched. Germline V CDR1 and CDR2: SGHAT, FQNNGV. CDR3 region: CASSRYAGEMGGEQFF. CDR3 nucleotide sequence: TGTGCCAGCAGCCGTTACGCGGGAGAAATGGGGGGTGAGCAGTTCTTC.

This clonotype was counted ten times or more. J is TRBJ2-7 and V is TRBV28, with 8 bases matching TRBD2. V was pared by 4 bases and J by 6 bases, with 8 bases of the junction left unmatched. Germline V gene sequence: CDR1 MDHEN, CDR2 SYDVKM. This CDR3 is built from 14 residues. The CDR3 loop reads CASSWSGSSGEQYF. The CDR3, as DNA: TGTGCCAGCAGTTGGAGCGGGAGTTCGGGCGAGCAGTACTTC. Full variable domain (rest looked up from reference TRBV28 and TRBJ2-7): DVKVTQSSRYLVKRTGEKVFLECVQDMDHENMFWYRQDPGLGLRLIYFSYDVKMKEKGDIPEGYSVSREKKERFSLILESASTNQTSMYLCASSWSGSSGEQYFGPGTRLTVT.

This clonotype was picked up a small number of times. The J gene is TRBJ1-5, the V gene TRBV3-1; D is possibly TRBD1 (5 bases). Germline V gives CDR1 LGHDT, CDR2 YNNKEL (reference sequence). The CDR3 consists of 15 residues. V gave up 4 bases and J gave up 4 bases, with 14 bases separating them. CDR3 region: CASSPTGPDNQPQHF. DNA of the CDR3: TGTGCCAGCAGCCCTACGGGACCGGATAATCAGCCCCAGCATTTT.

This clonotype was seen ten or more times. CDR3 DNA sequence: TGTGCCAGCAGCTTAGGTTTTCGGGACCAAGAGACCCAGTACTTC. Translated, it gives CASSLGFRDQETQYF. The chain joins TRBV7-9 to TRBJ2-5; D unresolved. The V gene's germline CDR1 is SEHNR and CDR2 FQNEAQ (reference sequence). The CDR3 is 15 residues long. Trimming shortened V by 1 base and J by 0 bases, and 9 bases separated the two germline ends.

This chain links TRBV3-1 with TRBJ1-2; D is possibly TRBD1 (5 bases). Looked up from germline, CDR1 is LGHDT and CDR2 is YNNKEL (reference sequence). V gave up 0 bases and J gave up 4 bases, with 6 bases separating them. The CDR3 runs 13 residues. The CDR3 spells CASSQEGAYGYTF. DNA of the CDR3: TGTGCCAGCAGCCAAGAAGGGGCCTATGGCTACACCTTC.

This clonotype has at least ten counts. J is TRBJ2-2 and V is TRBV24-1, with D unclear. This CDR3 is 17 amino acids long. From germline, CDR1 is KGHDR and CDR2 SFDVKD. The V and J ends lost 7 bases and 3 bases respectively, with 20 bases between them. CDR3 sequence: CATSLFRAGRDTGELFF. The CDR3 DNA reads as TGTGCCACCAGCCTATTCCGGGCCGGGCGCGACACCGGGGAGCTGTTTTTT.

The chain joins TRBV3-1 to TRBJ1-1; maybe TRBD1 (5 bases). The ends were cut back, 4 bases at V and 7 bases at J, with 19 bases in the middle. Germline loops: CDR1 LGHDT, CDR2 YNNKEL (reference sequence). The CDR3 has 15 amino acids. The CDR3 region is CASSLQRGRGSEAFF. The CDR3 DNA is TGTGCCAGCAGCCTTCAGCGGGGCCGGGGGAGTGAAGCTTTCTTT.

This clonotype was seen at least ten times. This chain connects TRBV7-2 to TRBJ1-5, with 7 bases lining up with TRBD1. The CDR3 runs 15 residues. Germline CDR1 and CDR2: SGHTA and FQGNSA. Germline trimming cut 3 bases from V and 2 bases from J; bases unmatched to any gene: 4. This CDR3 reads CASSFVQGGNQPQHF. As DNA, the CDR3 is TGTGCCAGCAGCTTTGTCCAGGGGGGCAATCAGCCCCAGCATTTT.

This rearrangement joins TRBV29-1 to TRBJ2-5; 7 bases fit TRBD2. V trimming: 7 bases; J trimming: 5 bases; junction bases outside the gene matches: 7. Germline assignment: CDR1 SQVTM and CDR2 ANQGSEA. The CDR3 loop spans 12 amino acids. The CDR3 sequence: CSGGGVSETQYF. CDR3 coding DNA: TGCAGCGGGGGAGGGGTTTCGGAGACCCAGTACTTC.

This clonotype was found many times. V and J are TRBV12-3 or TRBV12-4 and TRBJ2-7; 9 bases align to TRBD2. With V trimmed by 3 bases and J by 5 bases, 5 bases remained unmatched. This CDR3 comprises 14 residues. Here the CDR3 reads CASSLTGTSNEQYF. CDR3 bases: TGTGCCAGCAGTTTGACCGGGACTAGCAACGAGCAGTACTTC.

Only one count was recorded for this clonotype. A single base separates this from a much larger clone, so it may be a read error. This chain joins TRBV11-3 and TRBJ2-1, with 10 bases that match TRBD2. V lost 8 bases and J lost 10; bases outside the gene matches: 14. CDR1 and CDR2 from the germline V gene are SGHNT and YENEEA. The CDR3 runs to 15 residues. The CDR3, as DNA: TGTGCCAGCTGCTGGCTAGCGGGAGCCACAGGGGAGCAGTTCTTC. Protein: CASCWLAGATGEQFF.

This chain uses TRBV24-1 with TRBJ2-3; possibly TRBD2 for D (5 bases). Per germline, CDR1 KGHDR and CDR2 SFDVKD. V lost 6 bases and J 0 bases, leaving 6 bases between the germline ends. The CDR3 loop spans 13 amino acids. DNA of the CDR3: TGTGCCACCAGTCCGGGGAGCACAGATACGCAGTATTTT. Translating it yields CATSPGSTDTQYF.

This clonotype was picked up a small number of times. The V gene is TRBV18, the J gene TRBJ1-2; a weak D match, TRBD1 (5 bases). This CDR3 contains 15 residues. V lost 6 bases, J lost 0 bases, and 14 bases lay in between. Germline-derived CDR1 and CDR2 are KGHSH and LQKENI. CDR3 nucleotide sequence: TGTGCCAGCTCTCCGACAGATGAAGCTAACTATGGCTACACCTTC. It encodes CASSPTDEANYGYTF.

This clonotype was detected ten times or more. This chain uses TRBV24-1 with TRBJ2-7; TRBD2 matches at 14 bases. CDR1 KGHDR and CDR2 SFDVKD come from the germline V gene. This CDR3 region has 14 residues. V was clipped by 9 bases and J by 7 bases; unmatched bases: 7. CDR3 nucleotide sequence: TGTGCCACCCAGGGACTAGCGGGAGACAGAGAGCAGTACTTC. Translating it yields CATQGLAGDREQYF.

The rearrangement joins TRBV12-3 or TRBV12-4 to TRBJ2-7; 7 bases are a match to TRBD1. Trimming removed 6 bases from V and 7 bases from J; junction bases left unmatched: 9. The CDR3 has 13 residues. The CDR3 DNA reads as TGTGCCAGCAGGAGCCTCAGGGGGAAGGAGCAGTACTTC. Translating it yields CASRSLRGKEQYF.

In this sample, this clonotype turned up many times. The genes are TRBV12-3 or TRBV12-4 and TRBJ1-5; TRBD1 might be the D (5 bases). The V and J ends lost 3 bases and 2 bases respectively, with 14 bases between them. The CDR3 has 16 amino acids. The CDR3 DNA is TGTGCCAGCAGTTTCGGACACGGGGAGGGCAATCAGCCCCAGCATTTT. This sequence encodes CASSFGHGEGNQPQHF.

This clonotype occurred many times. The chain has TRBV27 and TRBJ1-1; weak D call: TRBD1 (6 bases). With 1 base removed from V and 4 bases from J, the gap between germline ends came to 13 bases. This CDR3 contains 15 residues. The germline CDR1 and CDR2 sequences are MNHEY and SMNVEV (reference sequence). Here the CDR3 reads CASSLFGGSGTEAFF. CDR3 in DNA: TGTGCCAGCAGTTTATTCGGGGGCTCGGGCACTGAAGCTTTCTTT.

There are a few counts of this clonotype. The rearrangement uses TRBV4-2 and TRBJ1-5; unclear D gene. Deletions cut 7 bases from V and 4 bases from J, with 14 bases between. CDR3 length equals 14 residues. Germline CDR1 is LGHNA and CDR2 is YNFKEQ. CDR3 bases: TGTGCCAGCATAGCACCCACTCCGAATCAGCCCCAGCATTTT. Protein: CASIAPTPNQPQHF.

This clonotype showed up many times. The chain uses TRBV30 and TRBJ1-1, with D unclear. The CDR3 is 13 residues long. Trimming took off 0 bases at V and 4 bases at J, with 9 bases between the two ends. Germline CDR1 and CDR2: GTSNPN and SVGIG (reference sequence). CDR3 in DNA: TGTGCCTGGAGTGTCCGGAGAACCACTGAAGCTTTCTTT. This sequence encodes CAWSVRRTTEAFF. The variable domain in full, completed from reference TRBV30 and TRBJ1-1, reads SQTIHQWPATLVQPVGSPLSLECTVEGTSNPNLYWYRQAAGRGLQLLFYSVGIGQISSEVPQNLSASRPQDRQFILSSKKLLLSDSGFYLCAWSVRRTTEAFFGQGTRLTVV.

The chain has TRBV4-1 and TRBJ2-4; a weak D match, TRBD1 (6 bases). Looked up from germline, CDR1 is MGHRA and CDR2 is YSYEKL. V gave up 1 base and J gave up 1 base, with 11 bases separating them. This CDR3 spans 16 amino acids. CDR3 amino acids: CASSQVGRGAKNIQYF. DNA of the CDR3: TGCGCCAGCAGCCAAGTCGGCAGGGGCGCCAAAAACATTCAGTACTTC.